These T cell receptor beta chains were read from a single sample in a study of cytomegalovirus exposure and HLA in healthy donors. Assay: immunoSEQ multiplex PCR; the TCRdb copy retains only in-frame clones and omits some. The table records around 200,000 clones, over 65% of them present only once. The sample comprised PBMCs. These receptors all stem from a woman aged 45 to 65 in good health and CMV-seropositive. The CDR3 runs from the conserved cysteine through the conserved F or W. D genes are given only for firm matches. Size values are once, few and many counts, or a class for expanded clones, and some rows have none.

V	J	size	D	length	CDR3	DNA
TRBV19	TRBJ1-5	-	-	16	CASMPGASRGYQPQHF	TGTGCCAGTATGCCAGGGGCAAGCAGGGGTTATCAGCCCCAGCATTTT
TRBV6-5	TRBJ1-1	-	TRBD1	16	CASSYDRGLGRPEAFF	TGTGCCAGCAGTTACGACAGGGGATTAGGTCGTCCTGAAGCTTTCTTT
TRBV2	TRBJ1-4	-	-	15	CASSEGAPGQEKLFF	TGTGCCAGCAGTGAAGGGGCTCCAGGGCAAGAAAAACTGTTTTTT
TRBV29-1	TRBJ2-5	-	-	12	CSVDRDGETQYF	TGCAGCGTTGACAGGGATGGAGAGACCCAGTACTTC
TRBV18	TRBJ2-3	-	-	16	CASSQSQSIGADTQYF	TGTGCCAGCTCTCAATCACAGTCAATCGGGGCAGATACGCAGTATTTT
TRBV19	TRBJ2-7	-	TRBD2	15	CASGDLAGLSYEQYF	TGTGCCAGTGGTGACCTAGCGGGGTTGTCCTACGAGCAGTACTTC
TRBV14	TRBJ1-5	-	-	17	CASSQDGGRGNNQPQHF	TGTGCCAGCAGCCAAGATGGAGGGAGGGGGAACAATCAGCCCCAGCATTTT
TRBV6-5	TRBJ2-7	-	TRBD2	14	CASRLSGGAYEQYF	TGTGCCAGCCGCCTCAGCGGGGGGGCCTACGAGCAGTACTTC
TRBV29-1	TRBJ2-1	-	-	16	CSVEAITTGDGGEQFF	TGCAGCGTTGAAGCAATCACTACGGGTGACGGGGGTGAGCAGTTCTTC
TRBV7-2	TRBJ2-2	-	TRBD1	15	CASRPWTGGIGELFF	TGTGCCAGCAGACCTTGGACAGGGGGTATCGGGGAGCTGTTTTTT
TRBV6-1	TRBJ2-2	-	TRBD1	15	CASPSGQGASGELFF	TGTGCCAGCCCCTCAGGACAGGGGGCATCCGGGGAGCTGTTTTTT
TRBV30	TRBJ1-5	-	-	18	CAWSRGTGGRYSNQPQHF	TGTGCCTGGAGTAGGGGGACGGGAGGTCGTTATAGCAATCAGCCCCAGCATTTT
TRBV4-3	TRBJ2-5	-	-	14	CASSQVAGAETQYF	TGCGCCAGCAGCCAAGTTGCGGGGGCAGAGACCCAGTACTTC
TRBV5-4	TRBJ1-6	-	TRBD1	15	CASSQTRGTSSPLHF	TGTGCCAGCAGCCAAACCAGGGGGACTTCTTCACCCCTCCACTTT
TRBV27	TRBJ1-1	-	-	14	CASSGPPGSTEAFF	TGTGCCAGCAGTGGCCCCCCGGGATCCACTGAAGCTTTCTTT
TRBV10-3	TRBJ2-7	few	TRBD2	13	CAISESPGGEQYF	TGTGCCATCAGTGAGTCACCGGGGGGGGAGCAGTACTTC
TRBV28	TRBJ2-5	-	TRBD2	15	CASSPGLAGQETQYF	TGTGCCAGCAGTCCCGGACTAGCGGGGCAAGAGACCCAGTACTTC
TRBV6-6	TRBJ1-2	-	TRBD1	14	CASSHLEGAYGYTF	TGTGCCAGCAGTCACCTCGAGGGGGCCTATGGCTACACCTTC
TRBV2	TRBJ2-1	-	-	11	CASSAYNEQFF	TGTGCCAGCAGTGCTTACAATGAGCAGTTCTTC
TRBV11-2	TRBJ2-1	-	TRBD2	15	CASSLGSGGANEQFF	TGTGCCAGCAGCTTAGGTAGCGGGGGGGCCAATGAGCAGTTCTTC
TRBV5-1	TRBJ1-5	-	-	15	CASSLTGNSNQPQHF	TGCGCCAGCAGCCTAACAGGGAATAGCAATCAGCCCCAGCATTTT
TRBV29-1	TRBJ2-7	-	TRBD1	13	CSVPGQGPYEQYF	TGCAGCGTTCCGGGACAGGGACCTTACGAGCAGTACTTC
TRBV5-4	TRBJ1-4	once	TRBD1	18	CASSTGRDRAPLGGKLFF	TGTGCCAGCAGCACTGGCCGGGACAGGGCCCCGCTGGGGGGAAAACTGTTTTTT
TRBV19	TRBJ2-3	-	TRBD2	17	CASSPSGLAGGADTQYF	TGTGCCAGTAGTCCCTCAGGACTAGCGGGGGGGGCGGATACGCAGTATTTT
TRBV11-2	TRBJ2-2	-	TRBD1	16	CASSFPGQGAIGELFF	TGTGCCAGCAGCTTCCCGGGACAGGGGGCGATCGGGGAGCTGTTTTTT
TRBV7-8	TRBJ2-4	-	TRBD2	16	CASSREGRGDKNIQYF	TGTGCCAGCAGCAGAGAGGGGCGGGGGGACAAAAACATTCAGTACTTC
TRBV6-6	TRBJ1-2	-	-	15	CASSYSTDSSYGYTF	TGTGCCAGCAGTTACTCAACTGACAGTTCCTATGGCTACACCTTC